Below, 14 T cell receptor beta chains from the same sample are listed, as sequenced in a study of response to subunit inactivated influenza vaccine. TCRdb reanalysed the RT-PCR reads using MiXCR and keeps one entry per CDR3 protein. Of over 750,000 distinct CDR3 sequences listed, less than 25% are singletons. This material consisted of PBMCs from blood, taken roughly 5 days after vaccination. The receptor set was obtained from a man between 45 and 60 years old who received an inactivated influenza vaccine.

The CDR3 sequence is CSAREGGGETQYF. CDR3 DNA: TGCAGTGCTAGAGAGGGGGGGGGAGAGACCCAGTACTTC. The chain has TRBV20-1 and TRBJ2-5; 7 bases fit TRBD2. Germline values: CDR1 DFQATT, CDR2 SNEGSKA (reference sequence). J gave up 4 bases and V 0 bases, and 2 bases lay outside the gene matches. The CDR3 is made up of 13 amino acids.

The chain carries TRBV29-1 and TRBJ2-7; possible D gene TRBD1, 6 bases. V lost 7 bases and J lost 7, with 14 bases in between. This CDR3 spans 11 amino acids. Germline V gives CDR1 SQVTM, CDR2 ANQGSEA. CDR3 residues: CSANTGREQYF. CDR3 DNA: TGCAGCGCAAATACAGGGAGAGAGCAGTACTTC.

The chain joins TRBV19 to TRBJ2-7; TRBD2 aligns across 12 bases. CDR1 and CDR2 from the germline V gene are LNHDA and SQIVND (reference sequence). The CDR3 is 22 amino acids. V lost 3 bases to trimming and J lost 2 bases; unmatched junction nucleotides: 23. The CDR3 loop is CASSIQGDWTSGKRGEPYEQYF. The CDR3 DNA reads as TGTGCCAGTAGTATTCAGGGGGATTGGACTAGCGGGAAACGAGGGGAACCCTACGAGCAGTACTTC.

There are a few counts of this clonotype. The chain links TRBV24-1 to TRBJ2-3; 14 positions match TRBD2. Per germline, CDR1 KGHDR and CDR2 SFDVKD. CDR3 length: 17 residues. Losses at the gene ends were 4 bases for V and 6 bases for J; bases not matched to a gene: 8. The CDR3 protein is CATSDPGLAGAQDTQYF. For the CDR3, the DNA is TGTGCCACCAGTGACCCGGGACTAGCGGGGGCCCAGGATACGCAGTATTTT.

Remarks on this clonotype: The germline gene is not matched at one end of the junction; a read error may be the cause. The CDR3 DNA reads as TGTGCCAGCAACCAACAGGGTCGGGCCACCGGGGAGCTGTTTTTT. Translation: CASNQQGRATGELFF. V is TRBV3-1 and J is TRBJ2-2, with D possibly TRBD1 on 6 matching bases. The CDR3 is 15 residues long. The germline CDR1 and CDR2 sequences are LGHDT and YNNKEL (reference sequence).

The rearrangement links TRBV29-1 to TRBJ1-2; 7 bases fit TRBD1. Trimming at V came to 5 bases and at J to 0 bases, leaving 9 bases not matched to a gene. The CDR3 is made up of 15 amino acids. CDR1 SQVTM and CDR2 ANQGSEA come from the germline V gene. The CDR3 loop is CSVNDRDATNYGYTF. DNA for the CDR3: TGCAGCGTTAATGACAGGGATGCCACTAACTATGGCTACACCTTC.

J is TRBJ2-1 and V is TRBV9, with TRBD2 identical over 8 bases. The V segment lost 3 bases and the J segment 7 bases; nucleotides outside the gene matches: 9. The CDR3 contains 15 residues. Germline V CDR1 and CDR2: SGDLS, YYNGEE. The CDR3 nucleotides are TGTGCCAGCAGCGCCTCGGGACTAGACGGTAATGAGCAGTTCTTC. Protein product: CASSASGLDGNEQFF.

The chain recombines TRBV20-1 with TRBJ2-1, with 9 bases lining up with TRBD2. V trimming: 1 base; J trimming: 5 bases; junction bases outside the gene matches: 9. The CDR3 is made up of 16 amino acids. Germline values: CDR1 DFQATT, CDR2 SNEGSKA (reference sequence). The CDR3 nucleotides read TGCAGTGCTAGAGGGGTTCTAGCGGGGAAACACAATGAGCAGTTCTTC. Amino acids: CSARGVLAGKHNEQFF.

V is TRBV7-8 and J is TRBJ2-2; 8 nucleotides line up with TRBD1. The germline gives CDR1 SGHVS, CDR2 FQNEAQ. J was trimmed by 4 bases and V by 5 bases; bases with no gene match: 3. The CDR3 has 14 residues. The DNA of the CDR3 is TGTGCCAGCAGCAGGACAGGGTTCACCGGGGAGCTGTTTTTT. This encodes CASSRTGFTGELFF.

This clonotype was counted a few times. The chain links TRBV12-3 or TRBV12-4 to TRBJ1-1, with D perhaps TRBD1 (5 bases). V was clipped by 7 bases and J by 7 bases, with 19 bases between them. CDR3 length: 14 residues. Here the CDR3 reads CASTRGLGRSEAFF. The CDR3 nucleotides read TGTGCCAGCACCCGGGGCCTGGGACGTAGTGAAGCTTTCTTT.

This clonotype was counted between two and nine times. This chain joins TRBV29-1 and TRBJ1-1; the D is unclear. Trimming removed 4 bases from V and 0 bases from J, with 9 bases in between. This CDR3 comprises 13 residues. Germline CDR1 reads SQVTM; CDR2 reads ANQGSEA. The CDR3 bases are TGCAGCGTTGCTGGCTTCATGAACACTGAAGCTTTCTTT. This codes for CSVAGFMNTEAFF.

V usage is TRBV25-1 and J usage is TRBJ2-3; 15 bases agree with TRBD2. The germline CDR1 and CDR2 sequences are MGHDK and SYGVNS. The CDR3 extends over 16 amino acids. The ends lost 5 bases at V and 5 bases at J; junction bases unmatched: 5. CDR3 coding DNA: TGTGCCAGCAGTAGGACTAGCGGGGGGGCAAGAGATACGCAGTATTTT. Protein: CASSRTSGGARDTQYF.

Many counts were recorded for this clonotype. The V call is TRBV10-3, the J call TRBJ1-5; 7 bases map to TRBD1. Germline assignment: CDR1 ENHRY and CDR2 SYGVKD. Losses at the gene ends were 0 bases for V and 1 base for J; bases not matched to a gene: 6. This CDR3 comprises 17 residues. For the CDR3, the DNA is TGTGCCATCAGTGAGTCGGGTCCGGGACAGAGCAATCAGCCCCAGCATTTT. This sequence encodes CAISESGPGQSNQPQHF.

This clonotype was seen only a few times. V usage is TRBV4-3 and J usage is TRBJ1-1; no clear D. Trimming left V 0 bases short and J 3 bases short, with 11 bases between. In germline, CDR1 is LGHNA, CDR2 YSLEER. The CDR3 runs to 15 residues. The CDR3: CASSQDTSGDTEAFF. CDR3 sequence (DNA): TGCGCCAGCAGCCAAGACACCTCCGGGGACACTGAAGCTTTCTTT.